This T cell receptor (beta chain) is drawn from a study of siplizumab effects on memory and regulatory T cells. Produced via immunoSEQ multiplex PCR; TCRdb's table is partial and in-frame only. This sample carries 100,000 or so clones, roughly 91% of them seen once, and the ten largest clones take 0.32%. Per the germline V gene, CDR1 is SGHRS and CDR2 is YFSETQ. The germline V and J ends were trimmed by 4 bases and 4 bases, with 17 bases remaining between them. This CDR3 is 15 amino acids long. The chain combines TRBV5-1 with TRBJ2-5; TRBD2 might be the D (6 bases). This TCR came from a human donor in good health. The sample taken for sequencing was CD4+ T cells sorted from blood. Written as DNA, the CDR3 is TGCGCCAGCAGCCTAAATGGGGGAGGCCGAGAGACCCAGTACTTC. Its protein is CASSLNGGGRETQYF.